One and the same sample provided the 29 T cell receptor beta chains below, sequenced in a study of TIL therapy for anti-PD-1-resistant metastatic lung cancer. This was the immunoSEQ v3 assay. TCRdb keeps only in-frame clones here, not all; method: immunoSEQ multiplex PCR. Of approximately 87,000 clones in the sample, roughly 65% were seen once. Time point indicated: pre-treatment sample, taken before nivolumab and TIL therapy. The tumor samples were excised metastases, mostly pleural nodules or supraclavicular lymph nodes. The specimen comprised tumor tissue, sampled at baseline. Receptor source: a person aged 25 to 85 with non-small cell lung cancer.

This clone has just one count. The chain couples TRBV6-5 to TRBJ2-7; 9 positions agree with TRBD1. Germline CDR1 reads MNHEY; CDR2 reads SVGAGI. The CDR3 is made up of 14 amino acids. Germline trimming cut 5 bases from V and 3 bases from J; bases unmatched to any gene: 5. The DNA for the CDR3 is TGTGCCAGCAGTCGGGGGGACAGGGTCTACGAGCAGTACTTC. This codes for CASSRGDRVYEQYF.

This chain connects TRBV5-1 to TRBJ2-1, with 7 bases fitting TRBD1. CDR1 and CDR2 (germline): SGHRS, YFSETQ. This CDR3 region has 15 residues. The trim removed 5 bases at V and 15 bases at J, leaving 20 bases unmatched. The CDR3 DNA follows: TGCGCCAGCAGTGGGGACGATACGAGCCAGGGGGTCTGGTTCTTC. This translates into CASSGDDTSQGVWFF.

This clone was seen a few times. The V and J genes are TRBV9 and TRBJ2-7, with 8 bases that match TRBD1. V shed 4 bases and J 2 bases; nucleotides not matched to a gene: 5. From germline, CDR1 is SGDLS and CDR2 YYNGEE. This CDR3 is built from 14 residues. CDR3 loop: CASSLTGAAYEQYF. CDR3 nucleotides: TGTGCCAGCAGCTTGACAGGGGCCGCCTACGAGCAGTACTTC.

This chain uses TRBV6-5 with TRBJ1-1; weak D call: TRBD1 (5 bases). Deletions cut 6 bases from V and 1 base from J, with 6 bases between. The CDR3 is 12 residues long. Germline CDR1 MNHEY, CDR2 SVGAGI. The CDR3 spells CASRGQNTEAFF. Written as DNA, the CDR3 is TGTGCCAGCAGAGGACAGAACACTGAAGCTTTCTTT.

The gene calls are TRBV3-1 (or the pseudogene TRBV3-2) and TRBJ1-1, with a possible D match to TRBD1 (5 bases). CDR1 is LGHDT and CDR2 is YNNKEL in the germline V gene (reference sequence). CDR3 length: 15 amino acids. V was pared by 3 bases and J by 6 bases, with 17 bases between. The CDR3 sequence is CASSQAGTESPEAFF. In DNA, the CDR3 is TGTGCCAGCAGCCAGGCCGGGACGGAGAGCCCTGAAGCTTTCTTT.

In this sample, this clone turned up many times. CDR3 sequence: CASSPGRTDPSNQPQHF. The CDR3 DNA is TGTGCCAGCAGTCCCGGCAGAACAGACCCTAGCAATCAGCCCCAGCATTTT. This chain links TRBV28 with TRBJ1-5; D is unclear. The V end lost 5 bases, the J end lost 0 bases, and 17 bases lay between the germline ends. CDR3 length: 17 amino acids. Germline-derived CDR1 and CDR2 are MDHEN and SYDVKM.

This sequence joins TRBV6-6 and TRBJ2-1; tentative D call: TRBD2 (6 bases). This CDR3 region has 13 residues. V was clipped by 7 bases and J by 2 bases, with 9 bases between them. Germline assignment: CDR1 MNHNY and CDR2 SVGAGI (reference sequence). CDR3 protein: CASTSAPYNEQFF. The DNA for the CDR3 is TGTGCCAGCACTAGCGCCCCCTACAATGAGCAGTTCTTC.

The chain combines TRBV7-9 with TRBJ2-3; a possible D gene is TRBD1 (5 bases). V was cut by 1 base and J by 0 bases, with 8 bases left in between. Germline CDR1 and CDR2: SEHNR and FQNEAQ (reference sequence). The CDR3 consists of 15 residues. The CDR3 here is CASSLVQGSTDTQYF. The CDR3 region has the DNA TGTGCCAGCAGCTTAGTCCAGGGAAGCACAGATACGCAGTATTTT.

The rearrangement uses TRBV18 and TRBJ1-6, with D unclear. The CDR3 extends over 15 amino acids. Per germline, CDR1 KGHSH and CDR2 LQKENI. The germline V and J ends were trimmed by 3 bases and 11 bases, with 17 bases remaining between them. CDR3 amino acids: CASSPLGGSQAPLHF. As DNA, the CDR3 is TGTGCCAGCTCACCTCTCGGAGGCAGCCAGGCACCCCTCCACTTT. Supplemented by reference TRBV18 and TRBJ1-6, the full variable domain reads NAGVMQNPRHLVRRRGQEARLRCSPMKGHSHVYWYRQLPEEGLKFMVYLQKENIIDESGMPKERFSAEFPKEGPSILRIQQVVRGDSAAYFCASSPLGGSQAPLHFGNGTRLTVT.

The V call is TRBV30, the J call TRBJ2-5, with a possible D match to TRBD2 (5 bases). The germline V gene encodes CDR1 GTSNPN and CDR2 SVGIG (reference sequence). The CDR3 spans 14 residues. V lost 0 bases to trimming and J lost 3 bases, with 11 bases between them. CDR3 region: CAWSVAQRKETQYF. The CDR3 bases are TGTGCCTGGAGTGTAGCCCAGCGGAAAGAGACCCAGTACTTC. The whole variable domain, filled in from reference TRBV30 and TRBJ2-5, reads SQTIHQWPATLVQPVGSPLSLECTVEGTSNPNLYWYRQAAGRGLQLLFYSVGIGQISSEVPQNLSASRPQDRQFILSSKKLLLSDSGFYLCAWSVAQRKETQYFGPGTRLLVL.

The rearrangement joins TRBV18 to TRBJ2-5, with 10 bases lining up with TRBD1. The CDR3 is made up of 15 amino acids. V was pared by 6 bases and J by 5 bases, with 9 bases of the junction left unmatched. CDR1 is KGHSH and CDR2 is LQKENI in the germline V gene. The CDR3 loop reads CASSPGTGVWETQYF. The CDR3 bases are TGTGCCAGCTCCCCCGGGACAGGGGTTTGGGAGACCCAGTACTTC.

The genes are TRBV2 and TRBJ2-7; D is possibly TRBD1 or TRBD2 (6 bases each). Looked up from germline, CDR1 is SNHLY and CDR2 is FYNNEI. This CDR3 region has 17 residues. V was trimmed by 7 bases and J by 0 bases, leaving 22 bases between them. CDR3 protein: CASIERGGGSSSYEQYF. The CDR3 region has the DNA TGTGCCAGCATCGAGCGAGGAGGGGGAAGCAGCTCCTACGAGCAGTACTTC.

This clone was detected a few times. The chain uses TRBV6-5 and TRBJ1-6; TRBD1 matches at 7 bases. Germline lookup yields CDR1 MNHEY and CDR2 SVGAGI. The junction had 6 bases not matched to a gene; V was cut back by 10 bases and J by 3 bases. The CDR3 sequence is 14 residues long. CDR3 region: CAIQGVNYNSPLHF. In DNA form, the CDR3 reads TGTGCCATCCAGGGGGTCAACTATAATTCACCCCTCCACTTT.

This sequence joins TRBV5-1 and TRBJ2-2; D is tentatively TRBD1 or TRBD2 (5 bases each). The ends were cut back, 4 bases at V and 6 bases at J, with 13 bases in the middle. The CDR3 is 14 amino acids. Germline V CDR1 and CDR2: SGHRS, YFSETQ. The CDR3, as DNA: TGCGCCAGCAGCCGGGGCGACGTGGCCGGGGAGCTGTTTTTT. Protein sequence: CASSRGDVAGELFF.

This clone was observed once. V and J are TRBV10-3 and TRBJ1-4; no definite D call. Germline V lookup: CDR1 ENHRY, CDR2 SYGVKD. The V end lost 0 bases, the J end lost 5 bases, and 10 bases lay between the germline ends. The CDR3 loop spans 15 amino acids. This CDR3 is CAISESRPGNEKLFF. The CDR3 bases are TGTGCCATCAGTGAGTCTAGGCCCGGGAATGAAAAACTGTTTTTT.

This clone occurred many times. This chain uses TRBV29-1 with TRBJ1-1; D ambiguous. Germline assignment: CDR1 SQVTM and CDR2 ANQGSEA. V lost 4 bases and J 4 bases, leaving 7 bases between the germline ends. The CDR3 loop spans 11 amino acids. The CDR3 protein is CSVVMTTEAFF. The CDR3 DNA reads as TGCAGCGTTGTAATGACCACTGAAGCTTTCTTT.

This clone is a singleton in its sample. The rearrangement joins TRBV6-6 to TRBJ2-1; a possible D gene is TRBD2 (6 bases). V lost 6 bases and J lost 6, with 15 bases in between. Germline V lookup: CDR1 MNHNY, CDR2 SVGAGI (reference sequence). This CDR3 has 14 residues. CDR3 DNA sequence: TGTGCCAGCAGCCACCTGCGGGGTGGCAATGAGCAGTTCTTC. As protein: CASSHLRGGNEQFF.

The V gene is TRBV5-1, the J gene TRBJ1-2, with 9 positions matching TRBD1. CDR3 length: 14 amino acids. Unmatched junction bases numbered 5, after V lost 5 bases and J lost 3 bases. Germline CDR1 and CDR2: SGHRS and YFSETQ. CDR3 bases: TGCGCCAGCAGACCGGACAGGGGATACTATGGCTACACCTTC. Its translation: CASRPDRGYYGYTF. Complete variable domain (other parts from reference TRBV5-1 and TRBJ1-2): KAGVTQTPRYLIKTRGQQVTLSCSPISGHRSVSWYQQTPGQGLQFLFEYFSETQRNKGNFPGRFSGRQFSNSRSEMNVSTLELGDSALYLCASRPDRGYYGYTFGSGTRLTVV.

The chain combines TRBV28 with TRBJ2-7; D perhaps matches TRBD1 (6 bases). There are 13 residues in the CDR3. The V gene's germline CDR1 is MDHEN and CDR2 SYDVKM. V lost 6 bases and J 3 bases, leaving 12 bases between the germline ends. In nucleotides, the CDR3 is TGTGCCAGCAGCCTTCAGGGGAACTACGAGCAGTACTTC. Its translation: CASSLQGNYEQYF.

As DNA, the CDR3 is TGTGCCAGCAGCTTAAGAAGGCTAGCGGGCTCAACCGGGGAGCTGTTTTTT. Translating gives CASSLRRLAGSTGELFF. The rearrangement joins TRBV7-3 to TRBJ2-2; TRBD2 agrees at 8 bases. The CDR3 extends over 17 amino acids. Losses at the gene ends were 1 base for V and 5 bases for J; bases not matched to a gene: 9. CDR1 is SGHTA and CDR2 is FQGTGA in the germline V gene. The whole variable domain, remainder taken from reference TRBV7-3 and TRBJ2-2, is GAGVSQTPSNKVTEKGKYVELRCDPISGHTALYWYRQSLGQGPEFLIYFQGTGAADDSGLPNDRFFAVRPEGSVSTLKIQRTERGDSAVYLCASSLRRLAGSTGELFFGEGSRLTVL.

This clone was detected once. The chain is built from TRBV27 and TRBJ1-2, with D hard to call. V lost 0 bases and J 4 bases, leaving 9 bases between the germline ends. The germline V gene encodes CDR1 MNHEY and CDR2 SMNVEV (reference sequence). The CDR3 sequence is 14 residues long. The CDR3 region has the DNA TGTGCCAGCAGTTTATCGGGCAGAGCCTATGGCTACACCTTC. Translated, it gives CASSLSGRAYGYTF.

V is TRBV27 and J is TRBJ2-1; D unresolved. The CDR3 is made up of 17 amino acids. Trimming took 5 bases from V and 6 from J, leaving 23 bases between them. Per the germline V gene, CDR1 is MNHEY and CDR2 is SMNVEV (reference sequence). The DNA of the CDR3 is TGTGCCAGCAGTCAATCGGCGACTCTAGTCCTAGTCAATGAGCAGTTCTTC. As protein: CASSQSATLVLVNEQFF.

This clone was picked up a small number of times. The chain joins TRBV7-3 to TRBJ2-2, with D unclear. Trimming removed 0 bases from V and 8 bases from J, with 7 bases in between. This CDR3 has 13 residues. Germline-derived CDR1 and CDR2 are SGHTA and FQGTGA. CDR3: CASSLTGRGELFF. The CDR3 DNA follows: TGTGCCAGCAGCTTAACAGGGCGAGGGGAGCTGTTTTTT.

V is TRBV6-5 and J is TRBJ1-2, with 12 bases aligning to TRBD1. The V gene's germline CDR1 is MNHEY and CDR2 SVGAGI. The CDR3 consists of 13 residues. Trimming cost V 8 bases and J 4 bases; bases outside gene matches: 2. In DNA, the CDR3 is TGTGCCAGCGGGACAGGGGGCGGCTATGGCTACACCTTC. Encoded protein: CASGTGGGYGYTF.

A few counts support this clone. V and J are TRBV29-1 and TRBJ2-1; 13 nucleotides match TRBD2. The CDR3 runs to 14 residues. Germline CDR1 and CDR2: SQVTM and ANQGSEA. V lost 7 bases and J lost 7; bases outside the gene matches: 7. The chain's CDR3 is CSAWTSGRNNEQFF. The CDR3 region has the DNA TGCAGCGCCTGGACTAGCGGGAGAAATAATGAGCAGTTCTTC.

This chain connects TRBV1 to TRBJ2-7; the DNA was not used to check the table's D call, TRBD2. TRBV1 is assigned pseudogene status. This CDR3 region has 16 residues. CDR3 protein: CTSSQELGSLTGEQYF. The CDR3 region has the DNA TGCACCAGCAGCCAAGAGCTGGGGAGCCTAACGGGCGAGCAGTACTTC.

The chain uses TRBV28 and TRBJ1-1, with a tentative D call TRBD1 (6 bases). The germline V and J ends were trimmed by 6 bases and 0 bases, with 14 bases remaining between them. Germline values: CDR1 MDHEN, CDR2 SYDVKM. There are 15 residues in the CDR3. Here the CDR3 reads CASSLLRTVNTEAFF. DNA for the CDR3: TGTGCCAGCAGCTTACTGAGGACAGTGAACACTGAAGCTTTCTTT.

The V and J genes are TRBV7-6 and TRBJ2-7; 9 bases align to TRBD1. This CDR3 has 14 amino acids. Germline V gives CDR1 SGHVS, CDR2 FNYEAQ. V was clipped by 4 bases and J by 2 bases; unmatched bases: 3. CDR3 sequence reads: CASSSTGGAYEQYF. DNA for the CDR3: TGTGCCAGCAGCTCGACAGGGGGTGCCTACGAGCAGTACTTC.

V gene TRBV10-2 combines with J gene TRBJ2-1, with TRBD1 matching 11 bases. Germline CDR1 and CDR2: WSHSY and SAAADI. This CDR3 is 15 amino acids long. V lost 11 bases, J lost 9 bases, and 15 bases stayed unmatched. CDR3 residues: CAVHRSGQGGGEQFF. The CDR3 DNA follows: TGCGCCGTCCACAGATCGGGACAGGGGGGTGGTGAGCAGTTCTTC.